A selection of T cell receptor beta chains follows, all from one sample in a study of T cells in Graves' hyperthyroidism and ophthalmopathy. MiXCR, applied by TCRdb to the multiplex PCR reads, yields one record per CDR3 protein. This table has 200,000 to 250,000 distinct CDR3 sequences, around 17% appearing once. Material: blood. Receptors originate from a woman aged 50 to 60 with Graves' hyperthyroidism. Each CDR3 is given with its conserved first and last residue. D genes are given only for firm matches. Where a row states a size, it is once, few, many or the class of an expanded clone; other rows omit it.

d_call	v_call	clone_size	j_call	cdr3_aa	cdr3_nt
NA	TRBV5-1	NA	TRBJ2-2	CASSLGITLRGTGELFF	TGCGCCAGCAGCTTAGGCATTACCCTAAGGGGCACCGGGGAGCTGTTTTTT
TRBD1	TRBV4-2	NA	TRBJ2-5	CASSLVPGQGRETQYF	TGTGCCAGCAGCTTGGTTCCGGGACAGGGGCGAGAGACCCAGTACTTC
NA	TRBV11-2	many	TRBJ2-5	CASSLEGFETQYF	TGTGCCAGCAGCTTAGAAGGGTTTGAGACCCAGTACTTC
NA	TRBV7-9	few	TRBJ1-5	CASGESNQPQHF	TGTGCCAGCGGAGAAAGCAATCAGCCCCAGCATTTT
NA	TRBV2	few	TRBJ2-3	CAREGALTDTQYF	TGTGCCAGGGAGGGGGCCCTCACAGATACGCAGTATTTT
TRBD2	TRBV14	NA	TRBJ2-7	CASSHRLAGVHEQYF	TGTGCCAGCAGCCATAGACTAGCGGGAGTCCACGAGCAGTACTTC
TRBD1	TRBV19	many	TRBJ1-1	CASSARRGQVNTEAFF	TGTGCCAGTAGTGCCCGTCGGGGACAGGTAAACACTGAAGCTTTCTTT
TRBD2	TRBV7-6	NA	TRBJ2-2	CASSWSGTSGSSDTGELFF	TGTGCCAGCAGCTGGTCCGGGACTAGCGGGAGTTCTGACACCGGGGAGCTGTTTTTT
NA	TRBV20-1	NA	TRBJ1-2	CSARGGQGMGGYTF	TGCAGTGCTAGAGGGGGGCAGGGAATGGGCGGCTACACCTTC
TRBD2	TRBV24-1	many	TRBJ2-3	CATSGLHGAGVPDTQYF	TGTGCCACCAGTGGTCTCCATGGGGCGGGAGTACCAGATACGCAGTATTTT
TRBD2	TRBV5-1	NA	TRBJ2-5	CASSPRDSGSYGETQYF	TGCGCCAGCAGCCCGCGGGATAGCGGGAGCTACGGAGAGACCCAGTACTTC
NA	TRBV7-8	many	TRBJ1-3	CASSLVAFPVDTIYF	TGTGCCAGCAGCTTAGTGGCTTTTCCGGTGGACACCATATATTTT
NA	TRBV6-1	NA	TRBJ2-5	CASSEGPRETQYF	TGTGCCAGCAGTGAAGGCCCTAGGGAGACCCAGTACTTC
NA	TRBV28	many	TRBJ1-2	CASNELVYGYTF	TGTGCCAGCAATGAGTTAGTCTATGGCTACACCTTC
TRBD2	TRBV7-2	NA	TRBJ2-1	CASSSGLAGGGYNEQFF	TGTGCCAGCAGTTCTGGACTAGCGGGGGGTGGCTACAATGAGCAGTTCTTC
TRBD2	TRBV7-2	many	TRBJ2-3	CANSLAPSGGTDTQYF	TGTGCCAACAGCTTAGCGCCGAGCGGGGGCACAGATACGCAGTATTTT
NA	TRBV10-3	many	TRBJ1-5	CAISESHGQASNQPQHF	TGTGCCATCAGCGAATCGCATGGACAAGCGAGCAATCAGCCCCAGCATTTT
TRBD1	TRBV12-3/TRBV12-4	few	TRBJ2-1	CASSRVGQGPNEQFF	TGTGCCAGCAGTCGCGTTGGACAGGGTCCCAATGAGCAGTTCTTC